These T cell receptor beta chains were read from a single sample in a study of blood T cell repertoires in COVID-19. The repertoire was sequenced with immunoSEQ multiplex PCR; TCRdb's copy has only in-frame clones and lacks some. The sample has about 120,000 clones; approximately 90% are singletons. The sample was peripheral blood. The receptor source for this set is a human donor in a cohort sampled during active COVID-19. Both conserved end residues are part of each CDR3. The D gene is left open where the match is weak. Clone size is shown for a subset of rows, as once, few, many or a class of expanded clone.

.	TRBV5-6	TRBJ2-7	.	TGTGCCAGCAGCCCTTACAGGATTCCCTACGAGCAGTACTTC	CASSPYRIPYEQYF
.	TRBV6-5	TRBJ1-1	once	TGTGCCAGCAGTTACTCCTGGTCTCGAGACACTGAAGCTTTCTTT	CASSYSWSRDTEAFF
TRBD1	TRBV5-6	TRBJ1-1	.	TGTGCCAGCAGCTCCGGGACAGGGGGCCTCTGGGGGACTGAAGCTTTCTTT	CASSSGTGGLWGTEAFF
.	TRBV5-4	TRBJ1-4	.	TGTGCCAGCAGCACGCCGACAGGCGACGGTGAAAAACTGTTTTTT	CASSTPTGDGEKLFF
TRBD1	TRBV10-1	TRBJ2-7	.	TGCGCCAGCAGCAAATCCCCGGGACAGGGCCTTTCGGGGTACGAGCAGTACTTC	CASSKSPGQGLSGYEQYF
.	TRBV5-8	TRBJ1-5	.	TGTGCCAGCCTCACGGGGGGTCGGGGACCAGATCAGCCCCAGCATTTT	CASLTGGRGPDQPQHF
.	TRBV27	TRBJ1-4	.	TGTGCCAGCAGTTTCGCGGGGGGAGGGGAAAAACTGTTTTTT	CASSFAGGGEKLFF
TRBD2	TRBV18	TRBJ2-1	.	TGTGCCAGCTCACCACAGGCGGGAGGGAACAATGAGCAGTTCTTC	CASSPQAGGNNEQFF
TRBD1	TRBV2	TRBJ1-5	few	TGTGCCAGCAGTGTACAGGGGAGTAGCAATCAGCCCCAGCATTTT	CASSVQGSSNQPQHF
.	TRBV11-2	TRBJ2-3	.	TGTGCCAGCAGCTTGAGGGGGATCACAGATACGCAGTATTTT	CASSLRGITDTQYF
TRBD1	TRBV3-1/TRBV3-2	TRBJ1-4	.	TGTGCCAGCAGCCAAACAAGATACAGGGGCAGCGGAACAACTAATGAAAAACTGTTTTTT	CASSQTRYRGSGTTNEKLFF
.	TRBV3-1/TRBV3-2	TRBJ1-5	.	TGTGCCAGCAGCCAAGGGGGGGATCAGCCCCAGCATTTT	CASSQGGDQPQHF
.	TRBV27	TRBJ2-7	.	TGTGCCAGCAGTTTTTGGGGCCGGACGGTCGAGCAGTACTTC	CASSFWGRTVEQYF
.	TRBV7-8	TRBJ1-5	.	TGTGCCAGCAGGATCGGACTCCTTAGCAATCAGCCCCAGCATTTT	CASRIGLLSNQPQHF
TRBD2	TRBV5-1	TRBJ2-2	.	TGCGCCAGCAGCTTGGTGGGACTAGGAGACACCGGGGAGCTGTTTTTT	CASSLVGLGDTGELFF
TRBD1	TRBV12-5	TRBJ2-7	.	TGTGCTAGTGGTTTGCCTAGTCGGGGGACAGGGGGCCTTCCCTCCTACGAGCAGTACTTC	CASGLPSRGTGGLPSYEQYF
.	TRBV5-1	TRBJ1-2	.	TGCGCCAGCAGCTTGGGCAGTAACTATGGCTACACCTTC	CASSLGSNYGYTF
.	TRBV11-2	TRBJ1-3	.	TGTGCCAGCAGCTCCCGAGTAAACACCATATATTTT	CASSSRVNTIYF
.	TRBV20-1	TRBJ1-3	few	TGCAGTGCCGGGATACTAAACACCATATATTTT	CSAGILNTIYF
TRBD1	TRBV24-1	TRBJ2-2	few	TGTGCCACCAGTGATCCGAGGCGGGACAGGGGTAACACCGGGGAGCTGTTTTTT	CATSDPRRDRGNTGELFF
.	TRBV5-1	TRBJ1-2	.	TGCGCCAGCAGCGGAGGATCCCTTGCGGGCTACACCTTC	CASSGGSLAGYTF
TRBD2	TRBV5-1	TRBJ2-1	once	TGCGCCAGCAGCTTGGTTGGTAGCGGGGCCTACAATGAGCAGTTCTTC	CASSLVGSGAYNEQFF
.	TRBV10-3	TRBJ2-3	.	TGTGCCAGCTCCAGGGGCGACACAGATACGCAGTATTTT	CASSRGDTDTQYF
.	TRBV3-1/TRBV3-2	TRBJ2-3	.	TGTGCCAGCAGCCACAGGGGTGGGAAGGGCACAGATACGCAGTATTTT	CASSHRGGKGTDTQYF
.	TRBV29-1	TRBJ2-7	.	TGCAGCGTTGAATCGACAGGTAAATCCTACGAGCAGTACTTC	CSVESTGKSYEQYF
TRBD2	TRBV18	TRBJ2-1	.	TGTGCCAGCTCACCAATAGCGGGGGGGTCCTCTAATGAGCAGTTCTTC	CASSPIAGGSSNEQFF
TRBD1	TRBV7-6	TRBJ2-7	.	TGTGCCAGCAGCTTCGGGACAGGGGCCAACGAGCAGTACTTC	CASSFGTGANEQYF
.	TRBV19	TRBJ2-2	.	TGTGCCAGTCGACCTCTCGGGACATCTACCGGGGAGCTGTTTTTT	CASRPLGTSTGELFF
.	TRBV6-5	TRBJ2-5	.	TGTGCCAGCAGTTACCCATTTCAACTTTACCAAGAGACCCAGTACTTC	CASSYPFQLYQETQYF
.	TRBV19	TRBJ2-7	.	TGTGCCAGTAGTTCCTACTACGAGCAGTACTTC	CASSSYYEQYF
.	TRBV7-2	TRBJ1-5	.	TGTGCCAGCAGCTTCGTTCTCGATCAGCCCCAGCATTTT	CASSFVLDQPQHF